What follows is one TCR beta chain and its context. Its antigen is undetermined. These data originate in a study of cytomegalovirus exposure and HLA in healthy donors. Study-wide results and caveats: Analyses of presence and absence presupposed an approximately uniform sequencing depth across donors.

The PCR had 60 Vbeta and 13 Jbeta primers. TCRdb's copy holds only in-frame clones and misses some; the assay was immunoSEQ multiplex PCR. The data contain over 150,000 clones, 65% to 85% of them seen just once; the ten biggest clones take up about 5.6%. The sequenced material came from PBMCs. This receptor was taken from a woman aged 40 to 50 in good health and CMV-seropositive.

This CDR3 is CASSERFQSSYEQYF. DNA for the CDR3: TGTGCCAGCAGTGAGAGGTTTCAGAGCTCCTACGAGCAGTACTTC. The chain links TRBV2 to TRBJ2-7; D is unclear. Germline values: CDR1 SNHLY, CDR2 FYNNEI. Trimming left V 3 bases short and J 0 bases short, with 12 bases between. This CDR3 region has 15 residues.